This is a list of T cell receptor delta chains from one sample in a study of γδ T cells in repeated Plasmodium falciparum infection. With CATT, TCRdb re-called clones from the multiplex PCR reads. The sample carries 45,000 to 60,000 delta-chain clones, roughly 1.9% recorded once. The source material was gamma-delta T cells from blood. The origin of the receptors is a pool of human donors (malaria-infected and uninfected, not separated). Both conserved end residues are trimmed from each CDR3.

v_call cdr3_aa
TRDV1 ALGEFKQCTYLRVTDKLI
TRDV1 ALGERAASPKYTDKLI
TRDV1 ALGEKAGYADKLI
TRDV1 ALGEICAGDPSLTAQLF
TRDV1 ALGVLGYWGIPRYTDKLI
TRDV1 ALGELAARSTYTDKLI
TRDV1 ALGEPPYAFLRWGGDHTDKLI
TRDV2 ACDVLGDTHAGTDKLI
TRDV1 ALGETSSYSIVLGDTLFALTAQLF
TRAV29/DV5 AASEGSPTTGLYTDKLI
TRDV2 ACDTGGLGAISWDTRQMF
TRDV2 ACDSLGMNTDKLI
TRDV1 ALGEPHRATTDWGMRQYTDKLI
TRDV1 ALGPEVLGDTLCSTDKLI
TRDV1 ALGEALFLEVRGFSPDKLI
TRDV2 ACDTGEIYWGPTGGSDKLI
TRDV3 AFLFLREHWGIRLTAQLF
TRDV1 ALGDPWPHLLRTGEYTDKLI
TRDV1 ALAEHEVLSSTGGVIGFKPTDKLI
TRDV1 ALGEPLFLRTDRSTDKLI
TRDV1 ALGELGPTVSSGDSKLI
TRDV1 ALGGWARDTNQSSWDTRQMF
TRDV1 ALGETRPYWGNPHTDKLI
TRDV3 AFSAFPRYWGIRDTDKLI
TRDV1 ALGEFPVLGDNDKLI
TRDV3 ALISFLPAGGLDKLI
TRDV1 ALGELCWVCTRTGGLDKLI
TRDV2 ACDTKGLNTDKLI
TRDV1 ALGELRPYTDKLI